What follows are 32 T cell receptor beta chains derived from one specimen sequenced in a study of blood T cell repertoires in COVID-19. Here immunoSEQ multiplex PCR was the method, and the copy in TCRdb shows in-frame clones only, minus some. This sample yields 150,000 or so clones, of which just under 85% are seen a single time; roughly 8% belongs to the top ten. Sequenced sample: peripheral blood. The receptor set was obtained from a man aged 35-49 years who had recovered from COVID-19.

The gene calls are TRBV11-2 and TRBJ1-3, with unresolved D. Germline loops: CDR1 SGHAT, CDR2 FQNNGV. This CDR3 contains 15 residues. Trimming removed 3 bases at V and 8 bases at J, with 17 bases between. Here the CDR3 DNA reads TGTGCCAGCAGCTTGACGGGATCACACCCAGACACCATATATTTT. Amino acids: CASSLTGSHPDTIYF.

The chain employs TRBV10-3 and TRBJ2-7, with D perhaps TRBD2 (6 bases). Trimming stripped 2 bases from V and 7 bases from J, with 15 bases between. Germline V gene sequence: CDR1 ENHRY, CDR2 SYGVKD. The CDR3 contains 14 residues. The CDR3 sequence is CAISETSRSGEQYF. DNA of the CDR3: TGTGCCATCAGTGAGACTAGCCGGAGTGGAGAGCAGTACTTC.

The chain links TRBV18 to TRBJ1-2, with 8 bases matching TRBD1. CDR1 and CDR2 from the germline V gene are KGHSH and LQKENI. Trimming took 2 bases from V and 3 from J; bases not matched to a gene: 5. CDR3 length equals 15 residues. This chain's CDR3 is CASSPAGGLDYGYTF. The CDR3 DNA is TGTGCCAGCTCACCAGCAGGGGGCTTGGACTATGGCTACACCTTC.

There are a few counts of this clone. The V and J genes are TRBV19 and TRBJ1-5; tentative D call: TRBD1 (6 bases). The CDR3 covers 15 residues. Germline values: CDR1 LNHDA, CDR2 SQIVND (reference sequence). Trimming took off 4 bases at V and 11 bases at J, with 21 bases between the two ends. The CDR3 DNA sequence: TGTGCCAGTAGTAACCCGGGACACACCGCTTATACCCAGCATTTT. Translating it yields CASSNPGHTAYTQHF.

This clone was picked up one time. This chain connects TRBV4-3 to TRBJ2-2; 9 bases align to TRBD2. After removal of 4 bases from V and 5 bases from J, the junction contained 5 bases not matched to a gene. The CDR3 contains 15 residues. Germline V CDR1 and CDR2: LGHNA, YSLEER. CDR3 loop: CASSLGGGATGELFF. The CDR3 DNA sequence: TGCGCCAGCAGCCTTGGCGGGGGGGCAACCGGGGAGCTGTTTTTT.

The sample holds a few counts of this clone. The chain employs TRBV28 and TRBJ1-6; the match to TRBD1 covers 7 bases. V shed 6 bases and J 9 bases; nucleotides not matched to a gene: 5. The CDR3 consists of 13 residues. From germline, CDR1 is MDHEN and CDR2 SYDVKM. The CDR3 DNA reads as TGTGCCAGCAGGCTCCGGGACAGTTCACCCCTCCACTTT. It codes for CASRLRDSSPLHF.

The rearrangement uses TRBV18 and TRBJ2-3, with 9 bases identical to TRBD2. There are 15 residues in the CDR3. The germline V gene encodes CDR1 KGHSH and CDR2 LQKENI. Unmatched junction bases numbered 2, after V lost 3 bases and J lost 1 base. The CDR3 DNA reads as TGTGCCAGCTCACCCCGGACTAGCGGCACAGATACGCAGTATTTT. This translates into CASSPRTSGTDTQYF.

The chain is built from TRBV28 and TRBJ1-2; a possible D gene is TRBD1 (6 bases). V lost 3 bases and J 7 bases, leaving 9 bases between the germline ends. The CDR3 covers 12 residues. CDR1 MDHEN and CDR2 SYDVKM come from the germline V gene. CDR3: CASSFQGFGYTF. Here the CDR3 DNA reads TGTGCCAGCAGTTTCCAGGGGTTTGGCTACACCTTC.

This chain uses TRBV19 with TRBJ2-2; 12 bases agree with TRBD2. V was clipped by 6 bases and J by 8 bases; unmatched bases: 7. The CDR3 length is 15 residues. Germline V lookup: CDR1 LNHDA, CDR2 SQIVND (reference sequence). CDR3 DNA: TGTGCCAGTAGATACAGACTAGCGGGGGCTGGGGAGCTGTTTTTT. Its protein is CASRYRLAGAGELFF.

V usage is TRBV6-1 and J usage is TRBJ2-7, with D possibly being TRBD2 (5 bases). Trimming removed 1 base at V and 2 bases at J, with 9 bases between. The germline gives CDR1 MNHNS, CDR2 SASEGT. The CDR3 contains 14 residues. The CDR3 DNA reads TGTGCCAGCAGTGAAGGGACTGGTCCCTACGAGCAGTACTTC. This sequence encodes CASSEGTGPYEQYF.

The chain joins TRBV27 to TRBJ2-1; 13 bases are a match to TRBD2. The CDR3 runs to 16 residues. The germline V gene has CDR1 MNHEY and CDR2 SMNVEV (reference sequence). Trimming at V came to 3 bases and at J to 8 bases, leaving 7 bases not matched to a gene. CDR3 DNA sequence: TGTGCCAGCAGTTTCCTCGGGACTAGCGGGAAGGATGAGCAGTTCTTC. Translating it yields CASSFLGTSGKDEQFF.

The chain employs TRBV7-2 and TRBJ2-1, with 10 bases fitting TRBD1. Germline V lookup: CDR1 SGHTA, CDR2 FQGNSA. The CDR3 has 15 amino acids. The V gene end was trimmed by 5 bases and the J gene end by 6 bases; junction bases not matched to a gene: 7. This chain's CDR3 is CASSPEGQGFNEQFF. CDR3 nucleotide sequence: TGTGCCAGCAGCCCAGAGGGACAGGGGTTCAATGAGCAGTTCTTC.

This sequence joins TRBV2 and TRBJ2-3; TRBD2 matches 8 bases. The J segment lost 4 bases and the V segment lost 11 bases, leaving 5 bases of the junction unmatched. Germline lookup yields CDR1 SNHLY and CDR2 FYNNEI. The CDR3 is 12 amino acids. The CDR3, as DNA: TGTGCCTGCCGGGGGGGGTCAGATACGCAGTATTTT. Protein: CACRGGSDTQYF.

The gene calls are TRBV6-5 and TRBJ2-7; possible D gene TRBD1, 6 bases. This CDR3 contains 14 residues. The V end lost 7 bases, the J end lost 2 bases, and 15 bases lay between the germline ends. CDR1 MNHEY and CDR2 SVGAGI come from the germline V gene. CDR3 sequence reads: CASNNVGATYEQYF. Written as DNA, the CDR3 is TGTGCCAGCAATAATGTGGGGGCCACCTACGAGCAGTACTTC.

This clone was counted only a few times. The same CDR3 is also encoded by other DNA sequences in this sample. The chain joins TRBV4-3 to TRBJ2-3; TRBD1 is a possible D gene (5 bases). V lost 0 bases and J 3 bases, leaving 13 bases between the germline ends. The germline gives CDR1 LGHNA, CDR2 YSLEER. CDR3 length: 16 amino acids. CDR3 in DNA: TGCGCCAGCAGCCAAGATTTGGGCAGGGCAACAGATACGCAGTATTTT. This encodes CASSQDLGRATDTQYF.

The CDR3 DNA reads TGTGCCAGCAGCACCTACACTAGCGGCACAGATACGCAGTATTTT. Translation gives CASSTYTSGTDTQYF. The chain is built from TRBV7-2 and TRBJ2-3, with 7 bases lining up with TRBD2. CDR1 and CDR2 (germline): SGHTA, FQGNSA. The J segment lost 1 base and the V segment lost 5 bases, leaving 6 bases of the junction unmatched. The CDR3 extends over 15 amino acids.

V is TRBV12-3 or TRBV12-4 and J is TRBJ2-7; D possibly corresponds to TRBD1 (8 bases). The CDR3 is 13 amino acids. V dropped 5 bases and J dropped 4 bases, with 12 bases sitting between them. The CDR3 sequence: CASSTGGVYEQYF. CDR3 DNA: TGTGCCAGCAGTACAGGGGGGGTTTACGAGCAGTACTTC.

In this sample, this clone turned up a few times. V is TRBV19 and J is TRBJ2-7, with TRBD2 as a possible D gene (5 bases). The V gene's germline CDR1 is LNHDA and CDR2 SQIVND (reference sequence). CDR3 size: 12 residues. V was clipped by 8 bases and J by 3 bases, with 11 bases between them. CDR3 DNA sequence: TGTGCCAGTCAGGACTCTGTCTACGAGCAGTACTTC. Amino acid sequence: CASQDSVYEQYF.

This chain joins TRBV12-2 and TRBJ1-3; the listed D gene, TRBD1, was not tested against the DNA. TRBV12-2 counts as a pseudogene. The CDR3 runs to 18 residues. The DNA for the CDR3 is TGTGCAAGACCGGGCCCCGTGGGACACGTCTTCTCTGGAAACACCATATATTTT. Translation gives CARPGPVGHVFSGNTIYF.

The rearrangement links TRBV5-4 to TRBJ2-2; D is undetermined. Germline values: CDR1 SGHNT, CDR2 YYREEE (reference sequence). The CDR3 is 14 amino acids. V was clipped by 4 bases and J by 6 bases, with 13 bases between them. DNA of the CDR3: TGTGCCAGCAGCCATTTGCGGTTCCCCGGGGAGCTGTTTTTT. Protein product: CASSHLRFPGELFF.

This clone was observed a few times. The rearrangement uses TRBV5-6 and TRBJ2-1, with TRBD2 identical over 7 bases. This CDR3 has 15 amino acids. Germline assignment: CDR1 SGHDT and CDR2 YYEEEE. Trimming removed 4 bases from V and 7 bases from J; junction bases left unmatched: 11. In DNA form, the CDR3 reads TGTGCCAGCAGCGGGGGGAGGGACTTACAGAATGAGCAGTTCTTC. Translation gives CASSGGRDLQNEQFF.

The V gene is TRBV7-8, the J gene TRBJ2-7, with 11 bases that match TRBD2. V lost 5 bases to trimming and J lost 7 bases; unmatched junction nucleotides: 16. The CDR3 sequence is 17 residues long. Germline lookup yields CDR1 SGHVS and CDR2 FQNEAQ. CDR3 residues: CASSAIRGLAGLGEQYF. The CDR3 coding sequence is TGTGCCAGCAGCGCTATTCGAGGACTAGCGGGTTTGGGGGAGCAGTACTTC.

This clone was detected a few times. The chain links TRBV4-3 to TRBJ2-5; 7 bases align to TRBD1. Germline CDR1 and CDR2: LGHNA and YSLEER. The V gene end was trimmed by 4 bases and the J gene end by 0 bases; junction bases not matched to a gene: 8. The CDR3 totals 16 residues. CDR3 bases: TGCGCCAGCAGCCTCATAATACAGGGGTACCAAGAGACCCAGTACTTC. The encoded protein is CASSLIIQGYQETQYF.

The CDR3 region is CAWSPGGSPLHF. CDR3 DNA: TGTGCCTGGAGCCCCGGGGGTTCACCCCTCCACTTT. The rearrangement joins TRBV30 to TRBJ1-6; possible D gene TRBD1, 5 bases. Trimming pared 3 bases from V and 9 bases from J, leaving 9 bases between. CDR1 and CDR2 from the germline V gene are GTSNPN and SVGIG (reference sequence). CDR3 length: 12 residues.

CDR3 nucleotide sequence: TGTGCCAGCAGTTCGGACCTCGGAGGGACTGAAGCTTTCTTT. Translated: CASSSDLGGTEAFF. The rearrangement links TRBV27 to TRBJ1-1; D uncertain. The CDR3 length is 14 residues. The germline V gene encodes CDR1 MNHEY and CDR2 SMNVEV (reference sequence). Trimming took 4 bases from V and 5 from J, leaving 14 bases between them.

Notes on this clone: The junction departs from germline at one end; a sequencing error may be responsible. The chain is built from TRBV7-7 and TRBJ2-7; 9 nucleotides match TRBD1. Germline CDR1 SSHAT, CDR2 FNYEAQ (reference sequence). The CDR3 totals 15 residues. Here the CDR3 DNA reads TGTGCTAGCAGCGATCAAACAGGGGGCCCTTACGAGCAGTACTTC. This gives the protein CASSDQTGGPYEQYF.

DNA of the CDR3: TGTGCCAGCAGTTACTCACAGGAGTCCCTGTACTTC. This sequence encodes CASSYSQESLYF. The gene calls are TRBV12-3 or TRBV12-4 and TRBJ2-7; D possibly corresponds to TRBD1 (5 bases). The V end lost 4 bases, the J end lost 12 bases, and 16 bases lay between the germline ends. This CDR3 is 12 amino acids long.

The chain has TRBV6-5 and TRBJ2-5; 8 bases are shared with TRBD2. V gave up 4 bases and J gave up 1 base; unmatched junction bases: 8. The CDR3 is made up of 16 amino acids. Germline V gene data show CDR1 as MNHEY and CDR2 as SVGAGI. CDR3 nucleotide sequence: TGTGCCAGCAGTTGGGGGGCGGGGGGCGGCCAAGAGACCCAGTACTTC. Protein: CASSWGAGGGQETQYF.

The chain carries TRBV18 and TRBJ2-7; 14 bases match TRBD2. With V trimmed by 0 bases and J by 3 bases, 1 base remained unmatched. Per germline, CDR1 KGHSH and CDR2 LQKENI. CDR3 length: 16 residues. In DNA, the CDR3 is TGTGCCAGCTCACCACCGGGACTAGCGGGGGACTACGAGCAGTACTTC. Translating it yields CASSPPGLAGDYEQYF.

This chain connects TRBV6-5 to TRBJ1-5, with TRBD1 as a possible D gene (5 bases). Trimming shortened V by 7 bases and J by 6 bases, and 10 bases separated the two germline ends. Germline loops: CDR1 MNHEY, CDR2 SVGAGI. The CDR3 runs 12 residues. CDR3 sequence reads: CASKGLGQPQHF. The CDR3 DNA reads TGTGCCAGCAAGGGGTTGGGTCAGCCCCAGCATTTT.

The V call is TRBV18, the J call TRBJ1-2; D not certain. V was cut by 9 bases and J by 2 bases, with 16 bases left in between. Germline V gene sequence: CDR1 KGHSH, CDR2 LQKENI. CDR3 length equals 14 residues. This chain's CDR3 is CARPRGLLNYGYTF. CDR3 nucleotide sequence: TGTGCCAGGCCACGAGGACTCCTCAACTATGGCTACACCTTC. The full variable domain, in which reference TRBV18 and TRBJ1-2 provide the parts outside the CDR3, is NAGVMQNPRHLVRRRGQEARLRCSPMKGHSHVYWYRQLPEEGLKFMVYLQKENIIDESGMPKERFSAEFPKEGPSILRIQQVVRGDSAAYFCARPRGLLNYGYTFGSGTRLTVV.

The chain links TRBV6-2 or TRBV6-3 to TRBJ1-2; a weak D match, TRBD1 (6 bases). The CDR3 consists of 14 residues. V lost 4 bases, J lost 2 bases, and 11 bases lay in between. CDR1 MNHEY and CDR2 SVGEGT come from the germline V gene. CDR3 nucleotide sequence: TGTGCCAGCAGTTCGGACAGAAACAACTATGGCTACACCTTC. It encodes CASSSDRNNYGYTF.